This T cell receptor beta chain was recorded in a study of vaccination effects on CD4 cells after COVID-19. The V gene end was trimmed by 2 bases and the J gene end by 3 bases; junction bases not matched to a gene: 6. Germline V gives CDR1 MNHEY, CDR2 SVGAGI. This CDR3 region has 15 residues. TCRdb's table, derived via immunoSEQ multiplex PCR, lists solely in-frame clones and lacks some. The sample carries roughly 45,000 clones, roughly 70% recorded once. As for this clone: Its matching antigen is unknown.

Expansion of antigen-specific CD4+ T cells with viral peptide pools was carried out by the ViraFEST assay before sequencing. Having been cultured for under twelve days, the cells underwent CD4+ T cell isolation. SARS-CoV-2 infection was confirmed by PCR in the person between March and December 2020. The rearrangement links TRBV6-5 to TRBJ2-5; TRBD2 agrees at 7 bases. The TCR comes from a human donor who had a prior SARS-CoV-2 infection. This material consisted of CD4+ T cells from PBMCs cultured with a peptide pool, taken before COVID-19 vaccination. CDR3 amino acids: CASSYPAAGEETQYF. CDR3 nucleotides: TGTGCCAGCAGTTACCCGGCGGCGGGGGAAGAGACCCAGTACTTC.